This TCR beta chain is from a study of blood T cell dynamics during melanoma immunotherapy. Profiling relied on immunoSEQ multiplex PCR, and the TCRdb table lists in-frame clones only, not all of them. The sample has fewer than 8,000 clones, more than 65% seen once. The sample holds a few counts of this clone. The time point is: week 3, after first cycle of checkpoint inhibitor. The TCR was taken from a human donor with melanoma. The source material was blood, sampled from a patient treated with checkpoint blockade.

CDR3 DNA sequence: TGTGCCAGCAGCGCTGCGACAGGGAGTAATTCACCCCTCCACTTT. This codes for CASSAATGSNSPLHF. This chain links TRBV9 with TRBJ1-6; 7 nucleotides line up with TRBD1. The CDR3 spans 15 residues. V lost 3 bases, J lost 6 bases, and 6 bases stayed unmatched. The germline CDR1 and CDR2 sequences are SGDLS and YYNGEE.